The 25 T cell receptor beta chains below were found in one sample sequenced in a study of T cells in Graves' hyperthyroidism and ophthalmopathy. RNA transcripts yielded amplified TCR beta CDR3 regions. TCR CDR3 underwent first-round RT-PCR with the HTBI primer set. TCRdb recomputed calls from the multiplex PCR reads with MiXCR, one row per CDR3 protein. The sample has roughly 740,000 distinct CDR3 sequences; about 17% are singletons. Specimen: blood. The receptors here all came from a young man with Graves' hyperthyroidism.

Ten or more counts support this clonotype. The chain employs TRBV27 and TRBJ2-2, with 10 nucleotides matching TRBD1. J gave up 3 bases and V 5 bases, and 6 bases lay outside the gene matches. CDR1 and CDR2 from the germline V gene are MNHEY and SMNVEV (reference sequence). The CDR3 extends over 16 amino acids. CDR3 in amino acids: CASSLGGTGDTGELFF. CDR3 nucleotide sequence: TGTGCCAGCAGTCTAGGGGGGACAGGGGACACCGGGGAGCTGTTTTTT.

The rearrangement links TRBV30 to TRBJ1-6; unclear D gene. Deletions cut 4 bases from V and 8 bases from J, with 15 bases between. This CDR3 has 14 amino acids. Germline CDR1 GTSNPN, CDR2 SVGIG (reference sequence). This chain's CDR3 is CAWKLKGGDSPLHF. CDR3 sequence (DNA): TGTGCCTGGAAACTTAAGGGTGGCGATTCACCCCTCCACTTT.

This rearrangement joins TRBV6-1 to TRBJ2-2; tentatively, D is TRBD1 (5 bases). The germline CDR1 and CDR2 sequences are MNHNS and SASEGT. V dropped 3 bases and J dropped 7 bases, with 9 bases sitting between them. The CDR3 consists of 13 residues. In DNA, the CDR3 is TGTGCCAGCAGTGACCAGGGTTTCGGGGAGCTGTTTTTT. Encoded protein: CASSDQGFGELFF.

This clonotype was counted at least ten times. This sequence joins TRBV6-1 and TRBJ2-2; D unclear. The V end was cut by 6 bases, the J end by 0 bases, with 14 bases between. The CDR3 is made up of 16 amino acids. Germline V gene lookup returns CDR1 MNHNS and CDR2 SASEGT. The CDR3 DNA follows: TGTGCCAGCAGAGGGTTCGGCAGACCGAACACCGGGGAGCTGTTTTTT. Translation gives CASRGFGRPNTGELFF.

This clonotype was observed a handful of times. The genes are TRBV5-1 and TRBJ2-3; D might be TRBD2 (5 bases). The V gene's germline CDR1 is SGHRS and CDR2 YFSETQ. V lost 0 bases and J 0 bases, leaving 8 bases between the germline ends. The length of the CDR3 is 15 residues. The CDR3 coding sequence is TGCGCCAGCAGCTTGGTCCCTAGCAGCACAGATACGCAGTATTTT. Translation gives CASSLVPSSTDTQYF. The whole variable domain, remainder taken from reference TRBV5-1 and TRBJ2-3, is KAGVTQTPRYLIKTRGQQVTLSCSPISGHRSVSWYQQTPGQGLQFLFEYFSETQRNKGNFPGRFSGRQFSNSRSEMNVSTLELGDSALYLCASSLVPSSTDTQYFGPGTRLTVL.

This clonotype was found many times. The rearrangement links TRBV2 to TRBJ1-2; D remains unclear. Looked up from germline, CDR1 is SNHLY and CDR2 is FYNNEI. V lost 6 bases, J lost 7 bases, and 15 bases lay in between. This CDR3 is built from 13 residues. CDR3 region: CASRGPSVRGYTF. CDR3 nucleotide sequence: TGTGCCAGCAGGGGTCCCTCGGTGCGTGGCTACACCTTC.

As concerns this clonotype: One end of the junction is discordant with germline, which a read error may explain. The rearrangement uses TRBV12-5 and TRBJ1-1; no clear D gene. This CDR3 spans 14 amino acids. Germline CDR1 is LGHNT and CDR2 is FRNRAP. The DNA of the CDR3 is TGTGCTAGTGGTTTGGCCGGACTAACCACTAAAGCTTTCTTT. Translated, it gives CASGLAGLTTKAFF.

The gene calls are TRBV20-1 and TRBJ2-7, with 7 nucleotides matching TRBD1. There are 13 residues in the CDR3. The V and J ends lost 3 bases and 7 bases, in that order; junction bases with no gene match: 9. Germline assignment: CDR1 DFQATT and CDR2 SNEGSKA (reference sequence). The CDR3 nucleotides are TGCAGTGCTAGCCCAGCGCCAGGGGGAGAGCAGTACTTC. It codes for CSASPAPGGEQYF.

This clonotype was observed at least ten times. The gene calls are TRBV27 and TRBJ2-5; the D gene is possibly TRBD2 (6 bases). This CDR3 has 15 residues. The V end was cut by 3 bases, the J end by 3 bases, with 14 bases between. CDR1 is MNHEY and CDR2 is SMNVEV in the germline V gene (reference sequence). The CDR3 DNA sequence: TGTGCCAGCAGTTTTTGGGGGGACTTCAAAGAGACCCAGTACTTC. Translating gives CASSFWGDFKETQYF.

The chain carries TRBV6-1 and TRBJ1-5, with D tentatively TRBD1 (5 bases). The V gene's germline CDR1 is MNHNS and CDR2 SASEGT. The CDR3 extends over 13 amino acids. The V gene lost 6 bases and the J gene lost 5 bases, with 11 bases spanning the gap. CDR3 protein: CASRGRDYQPQHF. CDR3 DNA: TGTGCCAGCAGGGGACGGGATTATCAGCCCCAGCATTTT.

This clonotype was picked up a small number of times. The chain combines TRBV6-1 with TRBJ2-7, with 9 bases identical to TRBD1. The CDR3 sequence is 12 residues long. With 8 bases clipped from V and 5 bases from J, the junction kept 4 bases outside the gene matches. In germline, CDR1 is MNHNS, CDR2 SASEGT. The CDR3 reads CASGGQGNEQYF. The DNA for the CDR3 is TGTGCCAGCGGGGGACAGGGAAACGAGCAGTACTTC.

This clonotype was seen only once. The junction shows a germline mismatch at one end, possibly a read error. The CDR3 here is CAGSPLTAETTNEKLFF. As DNA, the CDR3 is TGTGCCGGCTCACCCCTGACCGCCGAAACAACTAATGAAAAACTGTTTTTT. V usage is TRBV18 and J usage is TRBJ1-4; D is uncertain. The CDR3 is 17 residues long. In germline, CDR1 is KGHSH, CDR2 LQKENI. Full variable domain (remainder filled in from reference TRBV18 and TRBJ1-4): NAGVMQNPRHLVRRRGQEARLRCSPMKGHSHVYWYRQLPEEGLKFMVYLQKENIIDESGMPKERFSAEFPKEGPSILRIQQVVRGDSAAYFCAGSPLTAETTNEKLFFGSGTQLSVL.

In its sample, this clonotype was seen many times. V gene TRBV28 combines with J gene TRBJ1-1, with unresolved D. Germline V gene sequence: CDR1 MDHEN, CDR2 SYDVKM. V was trimmed by 1 base and J by 0 bases, leaving 6 bases between them. This CDR3 is 14 amino acids long. CDR3 nucleotides: TGTGCCAGCAGTTTATACGCCATGAACACTGAAGCTTTCTTT. Protein sequence: CASSLYAMNTEAFF.

The V and J genes are TRBV19 and TRBJ2-7, with TRBD1 as a possible D gene (6 bases). The germline gives CDR1 LNHDA, CDR2 SQIVND (reference sequence). Trimming pared 1 base from V and 3 bases from J, leaving 13 bases between. The CDR3 is made up of 15 amino acids. The CDR3 region has the DNA TGTGCCAGTAGTATAGGGCCACAGGGCCTCTACGAGCAGTACTTC. Translated: CASSIGPQGLYEQYF.

The V and J genes are TRBV28 and TRBJ2-5; D not certain. Trimming pared 6 bases from V and 0 bases from J, leaving 14 bases between. The CDR3 has 15 amino acids. Germline-derived CDR1 and CDR2 are MDHEN and SYDVKM. CDR3 region: CASRSMGLYQETQYF. CDR3 in DNA: TGTGCCAGCAGGTCAATGGGTCTGTACCAAGAGACCCAGTACTTC.

The chain carries TRBV20-1 and TRBJ2-2; 8 bases are a match to TRBD1. The V gene's germline CDR1 is DFQATT and CDR2 SNEGSKA (reference sequence). The trim removed 0 bases at V and 7 bases at J, leaving 10 bases unmatched. The CDR3 is 16 amino acids. Written as DNA, the CDR3 is TGCAGTGCTAGAGAAACCGCAGGGGGCTACCGCGGGGAGCTGTTTTTT. It specifies CSARETAGGYRGELFF.

This clonotype came up many times. The chain employs TRBV11-1 and TRBJ2-3; 8 nucleotides align to TRBD2. Looked up from germline, CDR1 is SGHAT and CDR2 is FQDESV (reference sequence). With V trimmed by 7 bases and J by 2 bases, 5 bases remained unmatched. The CDR3 is 14 amino acids. The DNA for the CDR3 is TGTGCCAGCACGGCGCGGGAGGTCACAGATACGCAGTATTTT. Amino acid sequence: CASTAREVTDTQYF. Together with reference TRBV11-1 and TRBJ2-3, the CDR3 gives the full variable domain: EAEVAQSPRYKITEKSQAVAFWCDPISGHATLYWYRQILGQGPELLVQFQDESVVDDSQLPKDRFSAERLKGVDSTLKIQPAELGDSAMYLCASTAREVTDTQYFGPGTRLTVL.

In this sample, this clonotype turned up a few times. This chain links TRBV14 with TRBJ1-1; D gene uncertain. The germline V gene has CDR1 SGHDN and CDR2 FVKESK. There are 12 residues in the CDR3. The germline V and J ends were trimmed by 0 bases and 10 bases, with 9 bases remaining between them. CDR3 bases: TGTGCCAGCAGCCAAGATTTCCGGGGAGCTTTCTTT. Translation gives CASSQDFRGAFF.

The sample holds many counts of this clonotype. The chain has TRBV28 and TRBJ2-7; 9 bases match TRBD1. This CDR3 comprises 12 residues. Looked up from germline, CDR1 is MDHEN and CDR2 is SYDVKM. V shed 6 bases and J 7 bases; nucleotides not matched to a gene: 4. CDR3 bases: TGTGCCAGCAGCTCCGGGACAGGGGAGCAGTACTTC. Residues: CASSSGTGEQYF.

The V and J genes are TRBV6-6 and TRBJ2-7; D gene uncertain. V lost 0 bases to trimming and J lost 1 base, with 7 bases between them. The CDR3 is 14 residues long. Germline CDR1 is MNHNY and CDR2 is SVGAGI (reference sequence). CDR3 DNA: TGTGCCAGCAGTTACTCGGCTGGTTCCTACGAGCAGTACTTC. Translating it yields CASSYSAGSYEQYF.

The rearrangement links TRBV28 to TRBJ2-3; 8 bases line up with TRBD2. The CDR3 is made up of 15 amino acids. Trimming at V came to 4 bases and at J to 8 bases, leaving 11 bases not matched to a gene. The germline V gene has CDR1 MDHEN and CDR2 SYDVKM. Here the CDR3 reads CASSSLPSGSITQYF. CDR3 DNA sequence: TGTGCCAGCAGTTCACTCCCCAGCGGGAGTATTACGCAGTATTTT.

Many counts were recorded for this clonotype. The rearrangement joins TRBV12-3 or TRBV12-4 to TRBJ2-1; either TRBD1 or TRBD2 may fit D (5 bases each). The length of the CDR3 is 15 residues. The ends were cut back, 6 bases at V and 0 bases at J, with 12 bases in the middle. DNA of the CDR3: TGTGCCAGCAGAAGGGACCGAAGCTCCTACAATGAGCAGTTCTTC. Its protein product is CASRRDRSSYNEQFF.

This clonotype was seen many times. The chain uses TRBV3-1 and TRBJ2-1; 8 positions match TRBD1. The CDR3 runs 15 residues. CDR1 and CDR2 from the germline V gene are LGHDT and YNNKEL (reference sequence). V gave up 4 bases and J gave up 6 bases; unmatched junction bases: 8. The CDR3 DNA is TGTGCCAGCAGCCCTCAGGACAGGGACGGCAATGAGCAGTTCTTC. Its protein product is CASSPQDRDGNEQFF.

This clonotype came up a few times. The J gene is TRBJ1-3, the V gene TRBV20-1, with D maybe TRBD1 (6 bases). The CDR3 covers 14 residues. V lost 6 bases, J lost 0 bases, and 12 bases lay in between. The germline V gene has CDR1 DFQATT and CDR2 SNEGSKA (reference sequence). DNA of the CDR3: TGCAGTGCACCGGACAGCAACTCTGGAAACACCATATATTTT. It is translated as CSAPDSNSGNTIYF.

This clonotype appeared many times. This sequence joins TRBV27 and TRBJ2-1, with TRBD2 matching 9 bases. This CDR3 is built from 16 residues. Germline CDR1 and CDR2: MNHEY and SMNVEV (reference sequence). V was pared by 2 bases and J by 1 base, with 3 bases of the junction left unmatched. The CDR3 sequence is CASSLGSGGSYNEQFF. CDR3 coding DNA: TGTGCCAGCAGTTTAGGGAGCGGGGGGTCCTACAATGAGCAGTTCTTC.